The 2 T cell receptor beta chains below come from one sample, sequenced in a study of blood T cell repertoires in COVID-19. Data came from immunoSEQ multiplex PCR; TCRdb stores just in-frame clones and leaves some out. The sample holds some 530,000 clones; about 88% are singletons and the top ten take 8.3%. Sequenced material: PBMCs or T cells enriched from blood (not recorded which). All receptors come from a woman aged 60-75 years who had recovered from COVID-19.

This chain uses TRBV5-1 with TRBJ1-1; no reliable D call. Per germline, CDR1 SGHRS and CDR2 YFSETQ. This CDR3 is built from 13 residues. V dropped 6 bases and J dropped 0 bases, with 9 bases sitting between them. In DNA form, the CDR3 reads TGCGCCAGCAAGGAGGAGATGAACACTGAAGCTTTCTTT. Protein product: CASKEEMNTEAFF.

The rearrangement joins TRBV5-1 to TRBJ1-2; 9 nucleotides agree with TRBD1. The CDR3 is 15 amino acids. Looked up from germline, CDR1 is SGHRS and CDR2 is YFSETQ. Trimming removed 4 bases from V and 0 bases from J; junction bases left unmatched: 4. CDR3 sequence: CASSVGQGTNYGYTF. CDR3 nucleotides: TGCGCCAGCAGCGTTGGACAGGGGACTAACTATGGCTACACCTTC.